This T cell receptor beta chain derives from a study of long-term antiretroviral therapy in people with HIV. The junction had 2 bases not matched to a gene; V was cut back by 4 bases and J by 2 bases. CDR3 length equals 15 residues. Germline-derived CDR1 and CDR2 are LNHDA and SQIVND (reference sequence). With survey level as its setting, the immunoSEQ assay was v3.0. In sequencing, about 35,000-50,000 T-cell genomes per sample were targeted. TCRdb's table, derived via immunoSEQ multiplex PCR, lists solely in-frame clones and lacks some. The repertoire has tens of thousands of clones, around 95% of them found once; the top ten carry around 3%.

Here the sequenced sample was unsorted PBMCs, taken 5.3 years after starting antiretroviral therapy. The TCR comes from a man between 50 and 59 years old with HIV. This chain uses TRBV19 with TRBJ2-3; 11 bases agree with TRBD1. CDR3 DNA: TGTGCCAGTAGTAATGGACAGGGGGCCACAGATACGCAGTATTTT. Translating it yields CASSNGQGATDTQYF.